The T cell receptor beta chain under discussion was sequenced for a study of T-cell memory formation after mild COVID-19 (dated by TCRdb to the early 2020s). Notes on the research overall: Most TCR sequence clusters were specific to one of the two donors. The cohort was made up of two young adult volunteers, one female and one male, who were previously healthy. In a couple of donors, T-cell clones that expanded and contracted after mild COVID-19 were followed by sequencing TCRalpha and TCRbeta repertoires longitudinally.

PBMCs were isolated by Ficoll-Paque density gradient centrifugation. Here is what the overall study found, with its caveats: Whether the second-wave clones peaking on day 37 were SARS-CoV-2 specific was not confirmed. Contracting CD4+ clones turned up mainly in the CM and EM memory subsets, whereas EMRA was where CD8+ clones were enriched. From day 15 to 85, contracting clones showed balanced CD4/CD8 phenotypes, whereas a second wave of clones that expanded from day 15 to 37 leaned towards CD4+. Only two mild cases were covered in the study, and larger cohorts including severe cases with pre-infection samples were considered necessary. Some responding clones were detected in pre-infection memory, which suggested that pre-existing cross-reactive memory T cells had joined the SARS-CoV-2 response.

Sequenced using an Illumina NovaSeq 6000. TCRalpha and TCRbeta cDNA libraries were constructed by 5'RACE with constant-segment primers, with sample barcodes and unique molecular identifiers being introduced. RNA was extracted from every sample with Trizol reagent. Library amplification was performed in two PCR steps, and a second sample barcode and Illumina TruSeq adapters were introduced in the second step. Sequencing of libraries was performed on an Illumina NovaSeq with 2 x 150 bp paired-end reads. The study's own analysis went as follows. Demultiplexing of reads and collapsing into UMI-guided consensus sequences were performed with migec v1.2.7. Using mixcr v2.1.11, UMI consensuses were aligned to TRA and TRB V and J templates and then assembled into clonotypes. Clonotypes were classified as expanded or contracted when called significant by both edgeR and NoisET, with noise models trained on biological replicates. For edgeR calls, the thresholds were a false discovery rate-adjusted p below 0.01 and a log2 fold-change of 1. As an exploratory analysis of dynamics, PCA with hierarchical clustering was applied to max-normalized trajectories of the 1000 most abundant clonotypes. The CD4 or CD8 phenotype of responding clones was assigned using the separately sequenced CD4+ and CD8+ repertoires. TCRdb itself trimmed the public reads at Q25 with fastp, ran MiXCR and retained productive beta chains. Records with the same CDR3 protein are collapsed into one entry carrying the most frequent genes and DNA. TCRdb's processing, not the authors', yielded these V and J calls. This sample is represented by about 170,000 distinct CDR3 sequences; 10% to 15% of them were singletons. The top ten clonotypes cover approximately 3.3% of the sample.

Its CDR3 holds 15 amino acids, cysteine through phenylalanine. Only CDR3 DNA is held: 45 bases, read in frame from base 1. For CDR1 and CDR2, the germline V gene lists SGHTA and FQGNSA. The germline V and J ends show losses of 2 bases and 6 bases respectively, and no gene match explains 7 bases of the junction. As concerns this clonotype: The specificity of this receptor is unknown. No base quality values were provided; no much bigger clone lies one nucleotide off.

The source of this sequence is a man younger than 30 who had mild COVID-19 (a few samples of this study predate the infection). The sample titles of this study are shuffled in the database, so cell type and time point are left out; the donor was told from shared clones. The rearranged segments are TRBV7-2 and TRBJ1-2, with TRBD1 identical over 9 junction bases. The sample comprised PBMCs or a T cell subset sorted from them (not recorded which). The DNA reads TGTGCCAGCAGCTTAAGCTCCGGACAGGGGAATGGCTACACCTTC. Its protein reads: CASSLSSGQGNGYTF.